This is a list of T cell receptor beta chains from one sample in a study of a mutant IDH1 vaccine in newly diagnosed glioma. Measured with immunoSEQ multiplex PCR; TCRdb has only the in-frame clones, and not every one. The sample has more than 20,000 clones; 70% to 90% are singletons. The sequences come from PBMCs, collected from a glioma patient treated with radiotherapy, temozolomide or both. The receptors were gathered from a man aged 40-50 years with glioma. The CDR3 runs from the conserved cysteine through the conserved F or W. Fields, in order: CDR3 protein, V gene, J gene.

CDR3 protein: CASSEGPYGYTF
V gene: TRBV10-1
J gene: TRBJ1-2

CDR3 protein: CASSLGQGANGELFF
V gene: TRBV7-3
J gene: TRBJ2-2

CDR3 protein: CASSFSAGPYSNQPQHF
V gene: TRBV27
J gene: TRBJ1-5

CDR3 protein: CASSILPTDSLMNTEAFF
V gene: TRBV19
J gene: TRBJ1-1

CDR3 protein: CASSSELDRAKYEQYF
V gene: TRBV5-4
J gene: TRBJ2-7

CDR3 protein: CASSLRAGNQPQHF
V gene: TRBV7-2
J gene: TRBJ1-5

CDR3 protein: CASSQGTGLTEAFF
V gene: TRBV4-3
J gene: TRBJ1-1

CDR3 protein: CASSSVRGGTVTGELFF
V gene: TRBV5-4
J gene: TRBJ2-2

CDR3 protein: CASSGRDREETQYF
V gene: TRBV25-1
J gene: TRBJ2-5

CDR3 protein: CASSFNRGDTIYF
V gene: TRBV2
J gene: TRBJ1-3

CDR3 protein: CASSHGYEQYF
V gene: TRBV4-3
J gene: TRBJ2-7

CDR3 protein: CASSGGLLNTEAFF
V gene: TRBV5-1
J gene: TRBJ1-1

CDR3 protein: CASSLGVAMTEAFF
V gene: TRBV5-1
J gene: TRBJ1-1

CDR3 protein: CASSSRSSYEQYF
V gene: TRBV5-1
J gene: TRBJ2-7

CDR3 protein: CAWSLSSSGLNTEAFF
V gene: TRBV30
J gene: TRBJ1-1

CDR3 protein: CASTQVGGGSTEAFF
V gene: TRBV7-2
J gene: TRBJ1-1

CDR3 protein: CASSFSRNEKLFF
V gene: TRBV7-9
J gene: TRBJ1-4

CDR3 protein: CASSSTEYEQYF
V gene: TRBV6-5
J gene: TRBJ2-7

CDR3 protein: CASSYDGNGNTIYF
V gene: TRBV6-5
J gene: TRBJ1-3

CDR3 protein: CASSPRTLLGTGVHDYGYTF
V gene: TRBV19
J gene: TRBJ1-2

CDR3 protein: CASSLGGPYQPQHF
V gene: TRBV5-1
J gene: TRBJ1-5

CDR3 protein: CASSLYHGLGEQYF
V gene: TRBV7-2
J gene: TRBJ2-7

CDR3 protein: CASSMSGQGGHQPQHF
V gene: TRBV19
J gene: TRBJ1-5

CDR3 protein: CASQEREGNEQFF
V gene: TRBV6-5
J gene: TRBJ2-1

CDR3 protein: CASSQDLLLASNTEAFF
V gene: TRBV4-3
J gene: TRBJ1-1

CDR3 protein: CASSSGTGTNQPQHF
V gene: TRBV25-1
J gene: TRBJ1-5

CDR3 protein: CASSASGRTDTQYF
V gene: TRBV9
J gene: TRBJ2-3